Below, 25 T cell receptor beta chains from the same sample are listed, as sequenced in a study of post-analysis software for immune sequencing data. Points from the study as a whole: In patients, roughly 5 TRBV segments were more frequent than in controls, with TRBV5-6, TRBV5-1 and TRBV20-1 among them.

Their antigen targets remain unknown. Unique molecular identifiers tagged the TCR beta cDNA libraries. TCRdb redid the calling of the PCR reads with MiXCR, one entry per CDR3 protein. The sample lists around 400,000 distinct CDR3 sequences; 39% were seen once. Sequenced material: blood. Receptors were obtained from a girl aged 2 to 9 with multiple sclerosis.

This clonotype occurred a few times. The genes are TRBV9 and TRBJ1-5; possible D gene TRBD1, 5 bases. Per germline, CDR1 SGDLS and CDR2 YYNGEE. The germline V and J ends were trimmed by 0 bases and 3 bases, with 7 bases remaining between them. The CDR3 length is 14 residues. The CDR3 sequence is CASSVGGTNQPQHF. CDR3 nucleotide sequence: TGTGCCAGCAGCGTAGGCGGGACCAATCAGCCCCAGCATTTT.

This clonotype has a handful of counts. The rearrangement links TRBV6-6 to TRBJ1-5; D uncertain. The CDR3 loop spans 15 amino acids. Per germline, CDR1 MNHNY and CDR2 SVGAGI (reference sequence). V dropped 4 bases and J dropped 1 base, with 11 bases sitting between them. CDR3 region: CASSFLRGSNQPQHF. The CDR3 DNA sequence: TGTGCCAGCAGTTTCCTAAGAGGGAGCAATCAGCCCCAGCATTTT.

The V and J genes are TRBV2 and TRBJ2-1; D not resolved. Germline CDR1 is SNHLY and CDR2 is FYNNEI. This CDR3 spans 12 amino acids. V was cut by 2 bases and J by 8 bases, with 7 bases left in between. DNA of the CDR3: TGTGCCAGCAGTGAACGGTTTCATGAGCAGTTCTTC. This codes for CASSERFHEQFF. Looking up the rest from reference TRBV2 and TRBJ2-1 gives the full variable domain: EPEVTQTPSHQVTQMGQEVILRCVPISNHLYFYWYRQILGQKVEFLVSFYNNEISEKSEIFDDQFSVERPDGSNFTLKIRSTKLEDSAMYFCASSERFHEQFFGPGTRLTVL.

The V and J genes are TRBV9 and TRBJ1-6, with TRBD1 as a possible D gene (6 bases). Trimming removed 3 bases from V and 10 bases from J, with 14 bases in between. The CDR3 has 14 residues. CDR1 is SGDLS, CDR2 YYNGEE, per germline. The CDR3 DNA follows: TGTGCCAGCAGCGCAAACAGGGTCGGCTCACCCCTCCACTTT. This translates into CASSANRVGSPLHF.

The CDR3 loop reads CASSRNGVGGYTF. The CDR3 nucleotides read TGTGCCAGCAGCCGTAACGGGGTCGGTGGCTACACCTTC. This chain connects TRBV27 to TRBJ1-2; no definite D call. V lost 6 bases and J lost 7, with 15 bases in between. Germline V gene data show CDR1 as MNHEY and CDR2 as SMNVEV (reference sequence). The CDR3 has 13 residues.

On this clonotype itself: A junction end diverges from the germline sequence, so it may reflect a read error. The genes are TRBV7-9 and TRBJ2-1, with no clear D. Germline values: CDR1 SEHNR, CDR2 FQNEAQ (reference sequence). The CDR3 is 15 residues long. The CDR3 protein is CANSPGPPSYNEQFF. The CDR3 nucleotides are TGTGCCAACAGCCCCGGGCCCCCTTCATACAATGAGCAGTTCTTC.

Here the CDR3 reads CASSFATGGGYEQYF. The CDR3 DNA is TGTGCCAGCAGCTTTGCGACAGGGGGCGGGTACGAGCAGTACTTC. The chain has TRBV7-2 and TRBJ2-7; TRBD1 matches 10 bases. Germline lookup yields CDR1 SGHTA and CDR2 FQGNSA. The CDR3 spans 15 residues. Germline trimming cut 3 bases from V and 4 bases from J; bases unmatched to any gene: 6.

V is TRBV20-1 and J is TRBJ2-6, with 9 positions matching TRBD1. CDR1 and CDR2 (germline): DFQATT, SNEGSKA (reference sequence). V was clipped by 0 bases and J by 0 bases; unmatched bases: 9. This CDR3 has 19 amino acids. CDR3 sequence: CSARDGTGSMDSGANVLTF. The CDR3 DNA is TGCAGTGCTAGAGATGGGACAGGGAGTATGGACTCTGGGGCCAACGTCCTGACTTTC.

V and J are TRBV20-1 and TRBJ2-1; 10 positions agree with TRBD2. Looked up from germline, CDR1 is DFQATT and CDR2 is SNEGSKA (reference sequence). The CDR3 is 14 residues long. V shed 3 bases and J 9 bases; nucleotides not matched to a gene: 8. For the CDR3, the DNA is TGCAGTGCTAGGTTAGCGGGGGGAGGTGGTGAGCAGTTCTTC. This gives the protein CSARLAGGGGEQFF.

The V gene is TRBV9, the J gene TRBJ1-5; weak D call: TRBD1 (6 bases). The ends were cut back, 1 base at V and 6 bases at J, with 26 bases in the middle. CDR1 is SGDLS and CDR2 is YYNGEE in the germline V gene. This CDR3 is built from 19 residues. The CDR3 sequence is CASSVPLPGGLAVSQPQHF. The CDR3 nucleotides are TGTGCCAGCAGCGTACCCTTACCGGGGGGGCTAGCGGTCAGTCAGCCCCAGCATTTT.

The V call is TRBV5-6, the J call TRBJ2-3; D not resolved. CDR1 and CDR2 from the germline V gene are SGHDT and YYEEEE. This CDR3 comprises 14 residues. Trimming removed 2 bases from V and 4 bases from J, with 11 bases in between. CDR3 DNA sequence: TGTGCCAGCAGCTTCTCAGGTTTTGCAGATACGCAGTATTTT. Its protein is CASSFSGFADTQYF.

The chain combines TRBV28 with TRBJ1-5; possible D gene TRBD1, 6 bases. Between the trimmed V and J ends, which lost 5 bases and 7 bases, there was a span of 24 bases. Germline CDR1 MDHEN, CDR2 SYDVKM. The CDR3 runs to 17 residues. The CDR3 DNA reads TGTGCCAGCAGTCTCTACCTCACCACAGGGACTGGGCAGCCCCAGCATTTT. Amino acids: CASSLYLTTGTGQPQHF.

There are a few counts of this clonotype. The chain combines TRBV6-2 or TRBV6-3 with TRBJ2-1; 7 bases line up with TRBD2. The trim removed 2 bases at V and 7 bases at J, leaving 5 bases unmatched. The V gene's germline CDR1 is MNHEY and CDR2 SVGEGT. CDR3 size: 14 residues. CDR3 region: CASSYAMGGNEQFF. CDR3 nucleotide sequence: TGTGCCAGCAGTTACGCCATGGGGGGGAATGAGCAGTTCTTC.

This clonotype was recorded a few times. The V gene is TRBV28, the J gene TRBJ1-2, with 10 bases that match TRBD1. This CDR3 has 13 amino acids. Germline CDR1 and CDR2: MDHEN and SYDVKM. Trimming cost V 4 bases and J 8 bases; bases outside gene matches: 4. CDR3 in amino acids: CASSSGQGMGYTF. DNA of the CDR3: TGTGCCAGCAGTTCGGGACAGGGGATGGGCTACACCTTC.

The gene calls are TRBV7-9 and TRBJ1-2; 9 nucleotides line up with TRBD1. Germline CDR1 SEHNR, CDR2 FQNEAQ (reference sequence). With V trimmed by 4 bases and J by 3 bases, 12 bases remained unmatched. The CDR3 covers 17 residues. The CDR3 coding sequence is TGTGCCAGCAGCTCAACGCCCCGGGACAGGGCTTACTATGGCTACACCTTC. This encodes CASSSTPRDRAYYGYTF.

This rearrangement joins TRBV18 to TRBJ2-1; TRBD2 matches at 9 bases. V dropped 3 bases and J dropped 3; count of bases not matched to a gene: 3. From germline, CDR1 is KGHSH and CDR2 LQKENI. The CDR3 loop spans 15 amino acids. CDR3 region: CASSPGTSFYNEQFF. Here the CDR3 DNA reads TGTGCCAGCTCACCCGGGACTAGCTTCTACAATGAGCAGTTCTTC.

This clonotype was found a few times. This chain links TRBV11-2 with TRBJ1-6; 8 bases align to TRBD1. V shed 5 bases and J 7 bases; nucleotides not matched to a gene: 4. This CDR3 spans 14 amino acids. In germline, CDR1 is SGHAT, CDR2 FQNNGV. The CDR3 coding sequence is TGTGCCAGCAGCATAAGACAGGGGAATTCACCCCTCCACTTT. Translated: CASSIRQGNSPLHF.

This clonotype occurred once. This chain links TRBV25-1 with TRBJ2-4; no definite D call. Trimming took 2 bases from V and 0 from J, leaving 11 bases between them. The CDR3 has 16 amino acids. Germline-derived CDR1 and CDR2 are MGHDK and SYGVNS. For the CDR3, the DNA is TGTGCCAGCAGTGAAGATTCACGGTTAGCCAAAAACATTCAGTACTTC. This gives the protein CASSEDSRLAKNIQYF. Supplemented by reference TRBV25-1 and TRBJ2-4, the full variable domain reads EADIYQTPRYLVIGTGKKITLECSQTMGHDKMYWYQQDPGMELHLIHYSYGVNSTEKGDLSSESTVSRIRTEHFPLTLESARPSHTSQYLCASSEDSRLAKNIQYFGAGTRLSVL.

This clonotype was seen more than once but under ten times. V usage is TRBV5-1 and J usage is TRBJ2-3, with D perhaps TRBD2 (7 bases). The V gene lost 4 bases and the J gene lost 5 bases, with 14 bases spanning the gap. The germline V gene encodes CDR1 SGHRS and CDR2 YFSETQ. The CDR3 length is 14 residues. The CDR3 sequence is CASSRVGGEDTQYF. CDR3 bases: TGCGCCAGCAGCCGCGTAGGGGGGGAAGATACGCAGTATTTT.

This clonotype was observed a few times. The chain has TRBV24-1 and TRBJ2-2; TRBD1 aligns across 11 bases. V was clipped by 1 base and J by 4 bases; unmatched bases: 1. Germline V gene data show CDR1 as KGHDR and CDR2 as SFDVKD. CDR3 length: 16 amino acids. The CDR3: CATSDFGQGATGELFF. The CDR3 DNA follows: TGTGCCACCAGTGATTTTGGACAGGGGGCCACCGGGGAGCTGTTTTTT.

This sequence joins TRBV10-3 and TRBJ1-4; D gene ambiguous. V was clipped by 0 bases and J by 4 bases, with 9 bases between them. Per the germline V gene, CDR1 is ENHRY and CDR2 is SYGVKD. This CDR3 is 15 amino acids long. This CDR3 is CAISESSQSNEKLFF. As DNA, the CDR3 is TGTGCCATCAGTGAGTCTTCACAGAGTAATGAAAAACTGTTTTTT.

The chain joins TRBV12-3 or TRBV12-4 to TRBJ1-6, with no clear D. V lost 6 bases, J lost 5 bases, and 11 bases lay in between. The CDR3 sequence is 14 residues long. The CDR3 loop is CASSRTDNNSPLHF. CDR3 bases: TGTGCCAGCAGCCGGACCGATAATAATTCACCCCTCCACTTT.

This chain uses TRBV20-1 with TRBJ2-7; a possible D gene is TRBD1 (6 bases). The CDR3 loop spans 13 amino acids. The V gene lost 4 bases and the J gene lost 4 bases, with 14 bases spanning the gap. Looked up from germline, CDR1 is DFQATT and CDR2 is SNEGSKA (reference sequence). The CDR3 protein is CSAIPGDLYEQYF. For the CDR3, the DNA is TGCAGTGCTATACCAGGGGATCTGTACGAGCAGTACTTC.

The chain couples TRBV7-9 to TRBJ2-3, with D possibly TRBD2 on 5 matching bases. The ends were cut back, 1 base at V and 2 bases at J, with 13 bases in the middle. The CDR3 runs 16 residues. CDR1 and CDR2 (germline): SEHNR, FQNEAQ (reference sequence). The CDR3: CASSLEASRITDTQYF. Written as DNA, the CDR3 is TGTGCCAGCAGCTTAGAGGCTAGCAGGATCACAGATACGCAGTATTTT.

The chain carries TRBV4-1 and TRBJ2-7; 7 nucleotides agree with TRBD2. CDR1 MGHRA and CDR2 YSYEKL come from the germline V gene. There are 14 residues in the CDR3. Germline trimming cut 3 bases from V and 3 bases from J; bases unmatched to any gene: 5. CDR3 residues: CASSQIGEGYEQYF. In DNA, the CDR3 is TGCGCCAGCAGCCAGATTGGGGAGGGCTACGAGCAGTACTTC.